This T cell receptor (beta chain) was observed in a study of blood T cell repertoires in COVID-19. Across the whole study: T cells, B-cell-depleted T cells, or PBMCs supplied cDNA or gDNA.

Either two negative PCRs, clearance, or symptom resolution qualified Cohort 3 donors as recovered. Produced via immunoSEQ multiplex PCR; TCRdb's table is partial and in-frame only. Counted here are 350,000 to 400,000 clones, around 90% occurring once; the ten biggest clones make up roughly 1.2%. The V gene end was trimmed by 1 base and the J gene end by 0 bases; junction bases not matched to a gene: 3. CDR3 length equals 16 residues. Germline CDR1 and CDR2: SNHLY and FYNNEI. This chain joins TRBV2 and TRBJ1-3; 7 bases fit TRBD1. The specimen was PBMCs or T cells enriched from blood (not recorded which). The sequence came from a young woman who had recovered from COVID-19. CDR3 bases: TGTGCCAGCAGTGAAGAGGGACAGCACTCTGGAAACACCATATATTTT. Its protein product is CASSEEGQHSGNTIYF.